Detailed here is one TCR beta chain. In the study's own analysis: The authors estimated nucleated cell counts from reference gene primer amplification. Generated by immunoSEQ multiplex PCR, the TCRdb table keeps only in-frame clones and is missing some. That table supplies the V and J calls and clone size; D and trimming were determined from the DNA. This table holds about 220,000 clones, approximately 83% found once. The entry originates in a study of blood T cell repertoires in COVID-19. Study summary: Acute-phase and convalescent COVID-19 samples originated in the United States, Italy and Spain. T cells, B-cell-depleted T cells, or PBMCs provided the cDNA or gDNA that served as material.

CDR3 length: 14 amino acids. Germline assignment: CDR1 SGHRS and CDR2 YFSETQ. V was pared by 0 bases and J by 6 bases, with 3 bases of the junction left unmatched. Sequenced: peripheral blood. The chain is built from TRBV5-1 and TRBJ2-1; 7 positions agree with TRBD1. This receptor was identified in a woman aged 60-75 years with acute or convalescent COVID-19. CDR3 amino acids: CASSLAGQFNEQFF. The CDR3 nucleotides read TGCGCCAGCAGCTTGGCGGGACAGTTCAATGAGCAGTTCTTC.